The 24 T cell receptor beta chains in this list originate from one sample, sequenced in a study of blood T cell repertoires in COVID-19 (dated by TCRdb to about 2020). Libraries were prepared through the immunoSEQ multiplex PCR assay. Drawn from immuneACCESS, this table holds only the in-frame rearrangements with V and J called that TCRdb kept. Clones are partly lost; checked studies trace under half to an unresolved V gene and leave the rest unexplained. The sample has approximately 280,000 clones on record, roughly 90% of them singletons. The ten largest clonotypes hold 1.9% of the sample. Sequenced input: PBMCs or T cells enriched from blood (not recorded which). These receptors originate from a woman aged 60 to 75 who had recovered from COVID-19.

The CDR3 DNA reads as TGTGCCAGTAGTATAGCCAGGGAAGGCACTGAAGCTTTCTTT. It codes for CASSIAREGTEAFF. The chain links TRBV19 to TRBJ1-1, with D possibly TRBD1 on 5 matching bases. CDR3 length: 14 amino acids. V lost 1 base and J 4 bases, leaving 10 bases between the germline ends. Germline lookup yields CDR1 LNHDA and CDR2 SQIVND (reference sequence).

V is TRBV15 and J is TRBJ2-2; 7 bases line up with TRBD2. The germline gives CDR1 LNHNV, CDR2 YYDKDF (reference sequence). Unmatched junction bases numbered 8, after V lost 1 base and J lost 3 bases. This CDR3 has 17 residues. The CDR3 here is CATSRAPGGSYTGELFF. Written as DNA, the CDR3 is TGTGCCACCAGCAGAGCTCCCGGCGGGAGCTACACCGGGGAGCTGTTTTTT. The entire variable domain, with the rest obtained from reference TRBV15 and TRBJ2-2, is as follows: DAMVIQNPRYQVTQFGKPVTLSCSQTLNHNVMYWYQQKSSQAPKLLFHYYDKDFNNEADTPDNFQSRRPNTSFCFLDIRSPGLGDTAMYLCATSRAPGGSYTGELFFGEGSRLTVL.

This clone was picked up one time. This chain joins TRBV7-2 and TRBJ2-7, with a possible D match to TRBD1 (5 bases). The germline V gene encodes CDR1 SGHTA and CDR2 FQGNSA. The CDR3 is made up of 14 amino acids. The germline V and J ends were trimmed by 1 base and 7 bases, with 14 bases remaining between them. In DNA, the CDR3 is TGTGCCAGCAGCTTAGTAGTCCAGGGTCGGGAGCAGTACTTC. Amino acids: CASSLVVQGREQYF.

The rearrangement uses TRBV24-1 and TRBJ1-4; 10 nucleotides agree with TRBD1. Germline CDR1 reads KGHDR; CDR2 reads SFDVKD. The length of the CDR3 is 19 residues. Trimming took 5 bases from V and 4 from J; bases not matched to a gene: 15. The CDR3 coding sequence is TGTGCCACCAGTGTTCCCCGGGACAGGGGTGGGCCCTATAATGAAAAACTGTTTTTT. It codes for CATSVPRDRGGPYNEKLFF.

In the case of this clone: Different DNA sequences within this sample yield the same CDR3. The rearrangement links TRBV30 to TRBJ2-5; perhaps TRBD1 as D (6 bases). Germline lookup yields CDR1 GTSNPN and CDR2 SVGIG (reference sequence). With 2 bases removed from V and 2 bases from J, the gap between germline ends came to 6 bases. This CDR3 is built from 12 residues. The CDR3 region is CAWSRGQETQYF. The CDR3 DNA follows: TGTGCCTGGAGTAGGGGGCAAGAGACCCAGTACTTC.

In this sample, this clone turned up once. This chain links TRBV28 with TRBJ2-2; TRBD2 matches at 10 bases. Germline CDR1 and CDR2: MDHEN and SYDVKM. The V segment lost 4 bases and the J segment 3 bases; nucleotides outside the gene matches: 5. This CDR3 comprises 16 residues. This CDR3 reads CASSSLAGGYTGELFF. Written as DNA, the CDR3 is TGTGCCAGCAGTTCATTAGCGGGAGGTTACACCGGGGAGCTGTTTTTT.

This clone has only one observation. The J gene is TRBJ1-2, the V gene TRBV7-3, with 9 bases matching TRBD1. The ends lost 6 bases at V and 7 bases at J; junction bases unmatched: 9. The CDR3 has 14 residues. Germline CDR1 SGHTA, CDR2 FQGTGA. The CDR3 here is CASRPSGTGLGYTF. The CDR3 DNA is TGTGCCAGCAGGCCCTCCGGGACAGGGCTTGGCTACACCTTC.

This chain links TRBV15 with TRBJ2-5, with D hard to call. Germline V gene data show CDR1 as LNHNV and CDR2 as YYDKDF (reference sequence). Trimming took off 0 bases at V and 3 bases at J, with 8 bases between the two ends. This CDR3 has 14 amino acids. CDR3 protein: CATSRDLRKETQYF. In nucleotides, the CDR3 is TGTGCCACCAGCAGAGATCTCAGGAAAGAGACCCAGTACTTC.

A word on this clone: Other DNA sequences in the same sample also yield this CDR3. The chain couples TRBV7-9 to TRBJ1-2; D is ambiguous. V was cut by 1 base and J by 7 bases, with 7 bases left in between. CDR3 length equals 12 residues. Germline CDR1 is SEHNR and CDR2 is FQNEAQ (reference sequence). CDR3 DNA: TGTGCCAGCAGCTTAGTCCGGGGTGGCTACACCTTC. Its translation: CASSLVRGGYTF.

This clone was found once. This sequence joins TRBV9 and TRBJ1-3; D is ambiguous. Per germline, CDR1 SGDLS and CDR2 YYNGEE. The CDR3 extends over 16 amino acids. V was trimmed by 3 bases and J by 1 base, leaving 14 bases between them. CDR3 loop: CASSAFEGLSGNTIYF. The CDR3 nucleotides are TGTGCCAGCAGCGCCTTCGAGGGATTGTCTGGAAACACCATATATTTT. Using reference TRBV9 and TRBJ1-3 for the parts outside the CDR3, the full variable domain is DSGVTQTPKHLITATGQRVTLRCSPRSGDLSVYWYQQSLDQGLQFLIQYYNGEERAKGNILERFSAQQFPDLHSELNLSSLELGDSALYFCASSAFEGLSGNTIYFGEGSWLTVV.

The chain links TRBV3-1 (or the pseudogene TRBV3-2) to TRBJ2-7, with 10 bases that match TRBD1. The CDR3 contains 15 residues. Trimming at V came to 6 bases and at J to 3 bases, leaving 8 bases not matched to a gene. Germline loops: CDR1 LGHDT, CDR2 YNNKEL (reference sequence). Here the CDR3 reads CASRPGTGVGYEQYF. The CDR3 DNA is TGTGCCAGCAGACCAGGGACAGGGGTTGGCTACGAGCAGTACTTC.

V and J are TRBV6-1 and TRBJ1-5, with TRBD1 as a possible D gene (6 bases). The germline CDR1 and CDR2 sequences are MNHNS and SASEGT. The CDR3 has 15 amino acids. V was cut by 0 bases and J by 6 bases, with 12 bases left in between. CDR3 amino acids: CASSEAWGLGQPQHF. DNA of the CDR3: TGTGCCAGCAGTGAAGCGTGGGGGCTCGGTCAGCCCCAGCATTTT.

The chain combines TRBV4-1 with TRBJ1-4; 9 bases line up with TRBD1. J gave up 4 bases and V 2 bases, and 14 bases lay outside the gene matches. The germline CDR1 and CDR2 sequences are MGHRA and YSYEKL. The CDR3 length is 19 residues. The CDR3 DNA reads as TGCGCCAGCAGCCAATTCCCCCCCGGGACAGGGCCGTTTAATGAAAAACTGTTTTTT. Encoded protein: CASSQFPPGTGPFNEKLFF.

This rearrangement joins TRBV28 to TRBJ2-7; D perhaps matches TRBD2 (6 bases). Trimming pared 2 bases from V and 6 bases from J, leaving 17 bases between. This CDR3 is built from 15 residues. Germline CDR1 is MDHEN and CDR2 is SYDVKM. The CDR3 bases are TGTGCCAGCAGTTTACGGGGGAAAAGGCGGGGCGAGCAGTACTTC. It translates to CASSLRGKRRGEQYF.

The J gene is TRBJ1-5, the V gene TRBV11-2; D is undetermined. The CDR3 length is 13 residues. Between the trimmed V and J ends, which lost 1 base and 15 bases, there was a span of 16 bases. Germline CDR1 is SGHAT and CDR2 is FQNNGV. CDR3 loop: CASSLAPGGSAHF. In DNA, the CDR3 is TGTGCCAGCAGCTTAGCCCCGGGAGGATCCGCGCATTTT.

This clone was picked up one time. The genes are TRBV28 and TRBJ2-1; no firm D call. In germline, CDR1 is MDHEN, CDR2 SYDVKM. The length of the CDR3 is 16 residues. V lost 4 bases and J 0 bases, leaving 13 bases between the germline ends. The CDR3 DNA reads TGTGCCAGCAGTTCTCCCCGAGGATCCTCCTACAATGAGCAGTTCTTC. Translated, it gives CASSSPRGSSYNEQFF. The complete variable domain, with remaining parts taken from reference TRBV28 and TRBJ2-1, reads DVKVTQSSRYLVKRTGEKVFLECVQDMDHENMFWYRQDPGLGLRLIYFSYDVKMKEKGDIPEGYSVSREKKERFSLILESASTNQTSMYLCASSSPRGSSYNEQFFGPGTRLTVL.

Turning to this clone: Compared with germline, one end of the junction differs, possibly owing to a read error. This chain joins TRBV12-3 or TRBV12-4 and TRBJ1-1; possible D gene TRBD1, 6 bases. There are 11 residues in the CDR3. CDR3 coding DNA: TGTGCCAGCAGTTCTGGACAGAAAATTGGTTTT. This codes for CASSSGQKIGF.

CDR3 nucleotide sequence: TGTGCCAGTAGTATTTCAGGACAGATCACAGATACGCAGTATTTT. Its protein product is CASSISGQITDTQYF. The chain couples TRBV19 to TRBJ2-3, with D perhaps TRBD1 (6 bases). The germline CDR1 and CDR2 sequences are LNHDA and SQIVND (reference sequence). Trimming shortened V by 3 bases and J by 2 bases, and 12 bases separated the two germline ends. The CDR3 runs to 15 residues. Variable domain in full (rest from reference TRBV19 and TRBJ2-3): DGGITQSPKYLFRKEGQNVTLSCEQNLNHDAMYWYRQDPGQGLRLIYYSQIVNDFQKGDIAEGYSVSREKKESFPLTVTSAQKNPTAFYLCASSISGQITDTQYFGPGTRLTVL.

V is TRBV3-1 (or the pseudogene TRBV3-2) and J is TRBJ2-7; no clear D. The germline V and J ends were trimmed by 4 bases and 4 bases, with 11 bases remaining between them. In germline, CDR1 is LGHDT, CDR2 YNNKEL (reference sequence). The CDR3 contains 13 residues. CDR3 sequence reads: CASSLGWVYEQYF. The DNA for the CDR3 is TGTGCCAGCAGCCTGGGCTGGGTTTACGAGCAGTACTTC.

The rearrangement links TRBV5-1 to TRBJ2-3; TRBD2 agrees at 12 bases. J was trimmed by 1 base and V by 7 bases; bases with no gene match: 1. Germline V gene sequence: CDR1 SGHRS, CDR2 YFSETQ. This CDR3 has 14 amino acids. CDR3: CASRLAGGTDTQYF. The DNA for the CDR3 is TGCGCCAGCCGACTAGCGGGGGGCACAGATACGCAGTATTTT.

V and J are TRBV7-2 and TRBJ1-1; a weak D match, TRBD1 (5 bases). The V gene lost 5 bases and the J gene lost 4 bases, with 8 bases spanning the gap. This CDR3 is built from 12 residues. From germline, CDR1 is SGHTA and CDR2 FQGNSA. CDR3 sequence reads: CASSHQGTEAFF. As DNA, the CDR3 is TGTGCCAGCAGCCACCAGGGCACTGAAGCTTTCTTT.

This clone has a single count. The chain uses TRBV5-1 and TRBJ1-3; a weak D match, TRBD1 (6 bases). The CDR3 totals 16 residues. Germline V gene lookup returns CDR1 SGHRS and CDR2 YFSETQ. V was shortened by 4 bases and J by 0 bases, with 14 bases between the two germline ends. The chain's CDR3 is CASSRTVAGSGNTIYF. The CDR3 coding sequence is TGCGCCAGCAGCCGGACAGTGGCGGGCTCTGGAAACACCATATATTTT. The full variable domain, its missing parts supplied by reference TRBV5-1 and TRBJ1-3, is KAGVTQTPRYLIKTRGQQVTLSCSPISGHRSVSWYQQTPGQGLQFLFEYFSETQRNKGNFPGRFSGRQFSNSRSEMNVSTLELGDSALYLCASSRTVAGSGNTIYFGEGSWLTVV.

The J gene is TRBJ1-1, the V gene TRBV4-1; 7 bases fit TRBD1. J gave up 1 base and V 0 bases, and 5 bases lay outside the gene matches. The CDR3 has 16 amino acids. CDR1 and CDR2 from the germline V gene are MGHRA and YSYEKL. In nucleotides, the CDR3 is TGCGCCAGCAGCCAAGATGGAGGGGGCGGGAACACTGAAGCTTTCTTT. This gives the protein CASSQDGGGGNTEAFF.

This chain joins TRBV6-5 and TRBJ1-5; 7 bases agree with TRBD1. The J segment lost 0 bases and the V segment lost 7 bases, leaving 6 bases of the junction unmatched. This CDR3 has 15 amino acids. In germline, CDR1 is MNHEY, CDR2 SVGAGI. CDR3 nucleotide sequence: TGTGCCAGCACCTCGACAGGGTTTAGCAATCAGCCCCAGCATTTT. Its protein is CASTSTGFSNQPQHF.